This TCR beta chain comes out of a study of PD-L1 blockade in urothelial cancer. Time point meaning: peripheral blood 6 weeks after treatment start. Assay used: immunoSEQ multiplex PCR; TCRdb lists only in-frame clones, some missing. The sample lists tens of thousands of clones, approximately 84% occurring once. V was pared by 0 bases and J by 0 bases, with 9 bases between. Germline assignment: CDR1 SEHNR and CDR2 FQNEAQ (reference sequence). The CDR3 covers 15 residues. The sequences come from PBMCs, collected around atezolizumab (anti-PD-L1) treatment. The clonotype comes from a man aged 65 to 79 with urothelial cancer. This chain connects TRBV7-9 to TRBJ2-7; a possible D gene is TRBD2 (6 bases). The CDR3 protein is CASSLARLVSYEQYF. In DNA form, the CDR3 reads TGTGCCAGCAGCTTAGCGAGACTAGTCTCCTACGAGCAGTACTTC.